Described below is a single T cell receptor beta chain sequence and its context. Antigen unknown. This sample was included in a study of blood T cells in healthy people across ages. The use of a sample-barcoded 5' primer and a J-beta primer mix characterized a second PCR of about 6 to 11 cycles. One entry per CDR3 protein, called by TCRdb with MiXCR from the 5' RACE reads. The sample lists approximately 1,700,000 distinct CDR3 sequences; roughly two fifths were seen once. Study results and limitations: Naive T cell percentage strongly correlated with TCR beta diversity. Unsorted PBMCs blocked a conclusive comparison of naive and antigen-experienced cells. CMV status of donors was unknown, possibly confounding expanded clonotype changes.

The CDR3 runs to 15 residues. Unmatched junction bases numbered 11, after V lost 6 bases and J lost 8 bases. The receptor comes from a human donor in good health. This sequence joins TRBV12-3 or TRBV12-4 and TRBJ1-1; 11 positions agree with TRBD1. The sequenced sample was blood. This CDR3 reads CASSLSPGQGAEAFF. DNA of the CDR3: TGTGCCAGCAGCTTAAGCCCCGGACAGGGGGCCGAAGCTTTCTTT.